This paragraph reports one T cell receptor (beta chain). Its antigen is unidentified. Isolated PBMCs totaled at least 7 million in each sample. Trimming took 0 bases from V and 8 from J, leaving 17 bases between them. The CDR3 extends over 16 amino acids. Germline V CDR1 and CDR2: MGHRA, YSYEKL. PCR was performed a second time for about 7 to 12 cycles using a sample-barcoded 5' primer and a J-beta primer mix. Using its own MiXCR run on the 5' RACE reads, TCRdb lists one record per CDR3 protein. The repertoire holds approximately 1.5 million distinct CDR3 sequences, with about 42% as singletons. This sample was included in a study of blood T cells in healthy people across ages. Whole-study findings and limits: Donor CMV status, an unknown factor, possibly confounded changes in expanded clonotypes. The unsorted PBMCs prevented any conclusive comparison of naive versus antigen-experienced cells.

The sample comprised blood. The rearrangement joins TRBV4-1 to TRBJ1-5, with D possibly being TRBD1 (6 bases). This TCR derives from a woman aged 18 to 35 in good health. The CDR3 nucleotides read TGCGCCAGCAGCCAAGATCGGTTTGATGGGGGCGAGCCCCAGCATTTT. It codes for CASSQDRFDGGEPQHF.